This TCR beta chain was identified during a study of cytomegalovirus exposure and HLA in healthy donors. About the research overall: A preliminary data release comprised tens of millions of unique TCRs obtained from HLA-typed donors.

In the PCR, 60 Vbeta and 13 Jbeta primers were used. Data came from immunoSEQ multiplex PCR; TCRdb stores just in-frame clones and leaves some out. The table has 220,000 or so clones, approximately 70% seen once; the top ten hold 1.8%. The sequencing input was PBMCs. The TCR sequence derives from a woman aged 25 to 45 in good health and CMV-seronegative.

For the CDR3, the DNA is TGTGCCAGCAGTCCCCGGACTAGCGGATTCACCGGGGAGCTGTTTTTT. It specifies CASSPRTSGFTGELFF. The V gene is TRBV28, the J gene TRBJ2-2, with 10 bases aligning to TRBD2. V was clipped by 5 bases and J by 4 bases; unmatched bases: 7. Germline-derived CDR1 and CDR2 are MDHEN and SYDVKM. The CDR3 contains 16 residues.